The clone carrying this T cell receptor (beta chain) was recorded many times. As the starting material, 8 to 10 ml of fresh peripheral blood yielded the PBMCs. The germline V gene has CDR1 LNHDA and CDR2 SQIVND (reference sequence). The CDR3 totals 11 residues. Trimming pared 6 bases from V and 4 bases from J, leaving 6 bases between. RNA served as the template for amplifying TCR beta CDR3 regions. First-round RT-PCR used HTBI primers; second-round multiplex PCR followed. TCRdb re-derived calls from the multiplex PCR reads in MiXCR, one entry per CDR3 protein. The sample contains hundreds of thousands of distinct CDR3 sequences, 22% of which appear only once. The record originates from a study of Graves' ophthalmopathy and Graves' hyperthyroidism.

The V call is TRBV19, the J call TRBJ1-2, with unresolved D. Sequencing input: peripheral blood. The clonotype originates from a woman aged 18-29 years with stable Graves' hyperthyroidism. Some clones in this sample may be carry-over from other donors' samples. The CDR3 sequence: CASSRSYGYTF. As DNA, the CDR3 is TGTGCCAGTAGCCGATCCTATGGCTACACCTTC.